This T cell receptor beta chain was documented in a study of cytomegalovirus exposure and HLA in healthy donors. This clone is a singleton in its sample. V shed 2 bases and J shed 6 bases, with 12 bases lying between them. Germline-derived CDR1 and CDR2 are SQVTM and ANQGSEA. CDR3 size: 13 residues. The protocol was immunoSEQ multiplex PCR, while the TCRdb copy is restricted to in-frame clones and leaves out a portion. Among about 220,000 clones listed, approximately 87% were seen once. The material sequenced was PBMCs. J is TRBJ2-3 and V is TRBV29-1; D is unclear. The receptor was isolated from a man younger than 30 in good health and CMV-seronegative. CDR3 region: CSVEPTAGDTQYF. In DNA, the CDR3 is TGCAGCGTTGAACCGACCGCCGGGGATACGCAGTATTTT.